This TCR beta chain was sequenced during a study of T cell changes during pregnancy in multiple sclerosis. The CDR3 totals 17 residues. The germline gives CDR1 SGHTA, CDR2 FQGNSA. V was clipped by 5 bases and J by 7 bases; unmatched bases: 14. TCRdb keeps only in-frame clones here, not all; method: immunoSEQ multiplex PCR. In the table there are about 83,000 clones, about nine tenths of which are singletons. This TCR was sampled from a female donor in good health, serving as a control in a pregnancy study. Some clones in this sample may be carry-over from other donors' samples. The rearrangement links TRBV7-2 to TRBJ2-6; 7 bases are shared with TRBD1. The sequences come from PBMCs, collected in the first trimester of pregnancy. The CDR3 spells CASSTGQEFNVANVLTF. CDR3 DNA sequence: TGTGCCAGCAGCACCGGACAGGAATTTAATGTAGCCAACGTCCTGACTTTC.